These 10 T cell receptor beta chains were sequenced from one sample in a study of blood T cells in healthy people across ages. The use of a sample-barcoded 5' primer and a J-beta primer mix characterized a second PCR of roughly 6 to 11 cycles. Each CDR3 protein is one row after TCRdb ran MiXCR on the 5' RACE reads. The sample consists of around 2 million distinct CDR3 sequences, around 40% of them appearing once. Sequenced: blood. The receptor source for this set is a human donor in good health.

The gene calls are TRBV7-9 and TRBJ2-5; the D gene is possibly TRBD2 (6 bases). The CDR3 contains 18 residues. With 1 base removed from V and 4 bases from J, the gap between germline ends came to 22 bases. The germline gives CDR1 SEHNR, CDR2 FQNEAQ (reference sequence). The CDR3 region is CASSLVVSGNIRRETQYF. The CDR3 DNA reads TGTGCCAGCAGCTTAGTAGTTAGCGGTAACATCAGAAGAGAGACCCAGTACTTC.

The CDR3 protein is CASSVGLAGKDTQYF. CDR3 sequence (DNA): TGCGCCAGCAGCGTAGGACTAGCGGGAAAAGATACGCAGTATTTT. The chain employs TRBV5-1 and TRBJ2-3; 12 bases match TRBD2. The germline V gene encodes CDR1 SGHRS and CDR2 YFSETQ. The length of the CDR3 is 15 residues. Trimming at V came to 4 bases and at J to 5 bases, leaving 5 bases not matched to a gene.

The V call is TRBV11-3, the J call TRBJ1-1; tentatively, D is TRBD1 (6 bases). Trimming removed 1 base from V and 1 base from J, with 13 bases in between. CDR1 is SGHNT and CDR2 is YENEEA in the germline V gene. This CDR3 has 16 residues. In nucleotides, the CDR3 is TGTGCCAGCAGCTTAGCTCGGTCGGACAGGAACACTGAAGCTTTCTTT. Amino acids: CASSLARSDRNTEAFF.

This clonotype was detected only a few times. Here the CDR3 reads CASSLWDRGGYGYTF. The CDR3 region has the DNA TGTGCCAGCAGTTTATGGGACAGGGGTGGATATGGCTACACCTTC. The gene calls are TRBV12-3 or TRBV12-4 and TRBJ1-2, with 10 nucleotides matching TRBD1. The ends lost 2 bases at V and 5 bases at J; junction bases unmatched: 5. This CDR3 spans 15 amino acids.

The chain carries TRBV4-3 and TRBJ2-2; a weak D match, TRBD2 (6 bases). Germline values: CDR1 LGHNA, CDR2 YSLEER. V lost 0 bases, J lost 4 bases, and 12 bases lay in between. CDR3 size: 16 residues. The CDR3 bases are TGCGCCAGCAGCCAAGATACGGAGGGTGGCACCGGGGAGCTGTTTTTT. Its translation is CASSQDTEGGTGELFF.

This clonotype occurred a few times. J is TRBJ1-2 and V is TRBV7-2; D unresolved. With 1 base removed from V and 4 bases from J, the gap between germline ends came to 13 bases. Germline lookup yields CDR1 SGHTA and CDR2 FQGNSA. CDR3 length: 15 residues. The CDR3 loop is CASSLDLTPAYGYTF. The DNA of the CDR3 is TGTGCCAGCAGCTTAGACCTGACACCTGCCTATGGCTACACCTTC.

The chain carries TRBV7-9 and TRBJ1-1, with 7 bases aligning to TRBD1. The CDR3 is 13 amino acids. Trimming removed 5 bases from V and 6 bases from J; junction bases left unmatched: 6. Germline-derived CDR1 and CDR2 are SEHNR and FQNEAQ (reference sequence). The CDR3 DNA follows: TGTGCCAGCAGCCTCCAGGGGGTCGCTGAAGCTTTCTTT. Amino acids: CASSLQGVAEAFF.

This chain links TRBV9 with TRBJ2-7; TRBD1 matches 8 bases. Germline values: CDR1 SGDLS, CDR2 YYNGEE. CDR3 length: 16 residues. Losses at the gene ends were 6 bases for V and 2 bases for J; bases not matched to a gene: 13. The CDR3: CASTREDRGEAYEQYF. The CDR3 nucleotides are TGTGCCAGCACGCGTGAAGACAGGGGCGAAGCCTACGAGCAGTACTTC.

The V call is TRBV21-1, the J call TRBJ1-5. TRBV21-1 is listed as a pseudogene. The CDR3 is 18 residues long. The CDR3 loop is CASSKERTARAPNQPQHF. In nucleotides, the CDR3 is TGTGCCAGCAGCAAAGAAAGAACCGCCAGGGCCCCTAATCAGCCCCAGCATTTT.

The V gene is TRBV6-5, the J gene TRBJ1-4; possibly TRBD1 for D (5 bases). Trimming removed 4 bases at V and 4 bases at J, with 16 bases between. This CDR3 spans 16 amino acids. The germline CDR1 and CDR2 sequences are MNHEY and SVGAGI. In DNA form, the CDR3 reads TGTGCCAGCAGTTCGTTCCGGGGCAGCGGTAATGAAAAACTGTTTTTT. Amino acid sequence: CASSSFRGSGNEKLFF.